What follows is one T cell receptor (beta chain) and its context. Its antigen remains unidentified. This record belongs to a study of beta chain features in type 1 diabetes. General observations from the study: In all four CD4+ subsets, TCRB CDR3 length was significantly, moderately reduced in type 1 diabetes. Sampled from patients, naive, central memory and Treg TCRB repertoires appeared more similar than those sampled from healthy donors.

Sequenced material consisted of expressed TCRB transcripts (all of the isolated RNA was reverse transcribed). The study sequenced naive, central memory and regulatory T cell samples to an average of about 3.9 million reads. Clones were read by immunoSEQ multiplex PCR, and TCRdb kept only the in-frame ones, dropping some. The table includes hundreds of thousands of clones, around an eighth detected once. Germline V lookup: CDR1 GTSNPN, CDR2 SVGIG (reference sequence). Trimming removed 3 bases from V and 2 bases from J, with 7 bases in between. The CDR3 totals 13 residues. Material: naive CD4+ T cells from blood. This clonotype originated in a man aged 18 to 30 with type 1 diabetes. The gene calls are TRBV30 and TRBJ2-2, with unresolved D. Here the CDR3 reads CAWRHANTGELFF. The CDR3 nucleotides read TGTGCCTGGAGGCACGCTAACACCGGGGAGCTGTTTTTT. The variable domain in full, with the rest retrieved from reference TRBV30 and TRBJ2-2, is SQTIHQWPATLVQPVGSPLSLECTVEGTSNPNLYWYRQAAGRGLQLLFYSVGIGQISSEVPQNLSASRPQDRQFILSSKKLLLSDSGFYLCAWRHANTGELFFGEGSRLTVL.